This note documents a single T cell receptor beta chain sequence. Its antigen is as yet unknown. The source of the sample is a study of cytomegalovirus exposure and HLA in healthy donors. CDR3 length: 16 residues. Trimming left V 1 base short and J 0 bases short, with 9 bases between. CDR1 is LGHNA, CDR2 YNFKEQ, per germline. Study conclusions and caveats: TRBV6-2, TRBV6-3 and some other V segments were unresolvable in 87-base-pair reads. When analyzed later, a missense DCLRE1C variant was found to be linked to TCR beta V- and J-gene trimming.

In the PCR, 60 Vbeta and 13 Jbeta primers were used. Method: immunoSEQ multiplex PCR; TCRdb's copy keeps in-frame clones and lacks some. This sample has about 40,000 clones, with approximately 70% found just once. The sequence derives from a man aged 35-49 years in good health and CMV-seronegative. V and J are TRBV4-2 and TRBJ2-2; D is unresolved. Input material: PBMCs. CDR3 loop: CASSQVLPSNTGELFF. CDR3 in DNA: TGTGCCAGCAGCCAAGTTCTCCCCTCGAACACCGGGGAGCTGTTTTTT.